Shown below are 14 T cell receptor beta chains from a single sample sequenced in a study of T-cell memory formation after mild COVID-19. TCRdb fed the 5' RACE reads into MiXCR, producing one record per CDR3 protein. This sample has approximately 150,000 distinct CDR3 sequences, with 15% to 20% found just once. Source material: PBMCs or a T cell subset sorted from them (not recorded which). The receptors were sampled from an adult woman who had mild COVID-19 (a few samples of this study predate the infection). Cell type and time point are not known.

The chain links TRBV3-1 to TRBJ2-7; 10 positions agree with TRBD1. This CDR3 comprises 13 residues. The J segment lost 8 bases and the V segment lost 4 bases, leaving 5 bases of the junction unmatched. Germline loops: CDR1 LGHDT, CDR2 YNNKEL (reference sequence). The CDR3, as DNA: TGTGCCAGCAGCCCCGGACAGGGGGGCCAGCAGTACTTC. This gives the protein CASSPGQGGQQYF.

This clonotype turned up a few times. CDR3 protein: CASVGRFVNTQYF. CDR3 DNA sequence: TGTGCCAGCGTCGGACGGTTTGTGAATACGCAGTATTTT. V gene TRBV12-3 or TRBV12-4 combines with J gene TRBJ2-3; D remains ambiguous. V was trimmed by 8 bases and J by 7 bases, leaving 16 bases between them. This CDR3 spans 13 amino acids.

In this sample, this clonotype turned up a few times. The genes are TRBV7-2 and TRBJ2-7; 7 bases agree with TRBD1. The CDR3 totals 16 residues. After removal of 8 bases from V and 1 base from J, the junction contained 14 bases not matched to a gene. Germline V gives CDR1 SGHTA, CDR2 FQGNSA. The CDR3 coding sequence is TGTGCCAGCTCACTGGGGCTCGGGACAGAATCCTACGAGCAGTACTTC. This sequence encodes CASSLGLGTESYEQYF.

This chain links TRBV5-1 with TRBJ1-6, with TRBD1 as a possible D gene (5 bases). The V end was cut by 4 bases, the J end by 7 bases, with 12 bases between. The CDR3 spans 14 residues. Germline V CDR1 and CDR2: SGHRS, YFSETQ. Here the CDR3 DNA reads TGCGCCAGCAGCATCGACAGTGCCAATTCACCCCTCCACTTT. It specifies CASSIDSANSPLHF.

The chain has TRBV10-3 and TRBJ2-7; D is perhaps TRBD1 (6 bases). This CDR3 spans 13 amino acids. In germline, CDR1 is ENHRY, CDR2 SYGVKD. V was trimmed by 6 bases and J by 4 bases, leaving 13 bases between them. CDR3 DNA: TGTGCCATCAGGGCGCAGGGGTCTTACGAGCAGTACTTC. Amino acids: CAIRAQGSYEQYF.

This rearrangement joins TRBV5-1 to TRBJ2-4, with a tentative D call TRBD2 (6 bases). The CDR3 length is 16 residues. Per the germline V gene, CDR1 is SGHRS and CDR2 is YFSETQ. Deletions cut 0 bases from V and 5 bases from J, with 15 bases between. The CDR3 reads CASSLGPGGGENIQYF. The CDR3 bases are TGCGCCAGCAGCTTGGGACCCGGTGGAGGGGAAAACATTCAGTACTTC.

CDR3 amino acids: CSVLTTGELFF. The CDR3 nucleotides are TGCAGCGTTTTAACAACCGGGGAGCTGTTTTTT. This rearrangement joins TRBV29-1 to TRBJ2-2; D uncertain. Trimming removed 5 bases from V and 5 bases from J, with 6 bases in between. From germline, CDR1 is SQVTM and CDR2 ANQGSEA. There are 11 residues in the CDR3.

Comment on this clonotype: The germline gene is not matched at one end of the junction; a read error may be the cause. This chain joins TRBV4-2 and TRBJ2-6; no reliable D call. The CDR3 is 17 residues long. Germline V gene data show CDR1 as LGHNA and CDR2 as YNFKEQ. The CDR3 DNA sequence: TGCGCCAGCAGCCAAGGTCTCCTAATCTCTGGGGCCAACGTCCTGACTTTC. The encoded protein is CASSQGLLISGANVLTF.

This clonotype was seen more than once but under ten times. The rearrangement joins TRBV12-3 or TRBV12-4 to TRBJ1-5, with a weak D call TRBD1 (6 bases). The CDR3 extends over 17 amino acids. Trimming shortened V by 6 bases and J by 3 bases, and 21 bases separated the two germline ends. The chain's CDR3 is CASSPSGAITLNQPQHF. Here the CDR3 DNA reads TGTGCCAGCAGCCCCTCGGGGGCGATTACCCTCAATCAGCCCCAGCATTTT.

J is TRBJ2-1 and V is TRBV12-3 or TRBV12-4, with 14 bases lining up with TRBD2. This CDR3 comprises 18 residues. V dropped 5 bases and J dropped 6; count of bases not matched to a gene: 12. The CDR3 DNA follows: TGTGCCAGCAGTCCGGGACTAGCGGGAGTCAAGGGGGGCAATGAGCAGTTCTTC. It is translated as CASSPGLAGVKGGNEQFF.

The J gene is TRBJ2-7, the V gene TRBV4-2, with 10 positions matching TRBD2. The CDR3 is 15 amino acids. The germline V gene encodes CDR1 LGHNA and CDR2 YNFKEQ. The V and J ends lost 0 bases and 8 bases, in that order; junction bases with no gene match: 7. CDR3 loop: CASSQDLAGELKQYF. In nucleotides, the CDR3 is TGTGCCAGCAGCCAAGATCTAGCGGGAGAGTTAAAGCAGTACTTC.

V is TRBV5-1 and J is TRBJ2-5; the match to TRBD2 covers 10 bases. The CDR3 length is 14 residues. The germline V gene has CDR1 SGHRS and CDR2 YFSETQ. Unmatched junction bases numbered 4, after V lost 5 bases and J lost 3 bases. Here the CDR3 DNA reads TGCGCCAGCAGACTAGCGGGGATTGAAGAGACCCAGTACTTC. Its protein is CASRLAGIEETQYF.

V and J are TRBV6-5 and TRBJ2-5, with 9 positions matching TRBD2. V was pared by 2 bases and J by 5 bases, with 9 bases of the junction left unmatched. From germline, CDR1 is MNHEY and CDR2 SVGAGI. CDR3 length equals 16 residues. CDR3 sequence (DNA): TGTGCCAGCAGTTACCAGGGCGGGAGGGCCCGTGAGACCCAGTACTTC. Translated: CASSYQGGRARETQYF.

The rearrangement joins TRBV20-1 to TRBJ2-7, with a possible D match to TRBD1 (6 bases). CDR1 is DFQATT and CDR2 is SNEGSKA in the germline V gene (reference sequence). V lost 2 bases and J 4 bases, leaving 15 bases between the germline ends. The CDR3 totals 14 residues. The CDR3 here is CSARPYRAGYEQYF. Here the CDR3 DNA reads TGCAGTGCTAGACCGTACAGGGCCGGGTACGAGCAGTACTTC.